The clone carrying this TCR beta chain turned up a few times. Its matching antigen is unknown. Preparing the TCRbeta library involved the use of unique molecular identifiers. TCRdb called the PCR reads again in MiXCR, with one record for every CDR3 protein. The profile shows hundreds of thousands of distinct CDR3 sequences, 13% of them singletons. The data originate from a study of T-cell reconstitution after alpha-beta-depleted transplantation in children. Regarding the study as a whole: Where some patients showed high TCRbeta diversity at day 60, it came from recipient T cells and thymic progenitors that had survived.

V lost 6 bases and J lost 2, with 10 bases in between. The CDR3 runs to 13 residues. Germline-derived CDR1 and CDR2 are MNHEY and SMNVEV (reference sequence). This receptor was taken from a girl aged 2 to 10 with congenital amegakaryocytic thrombocytopenia, due to receive a stem cell transplant. The chain uses TRBV27 and TRBJ1-2, with D unresolved. Specimen: PBMCs, collected before TCRalphabeta/CD19-depleted stem cell transplant. Here the CDR3 reads CASRLDRNYGYTF. Here the CDR3 DNA reads TGTGCCAGCAGACTTGACCGGAACTATGGCTACACCTTC.